These 10 T cell receptor beta chains share one sample of origin, sequenced in a study of T cell repertoires in cytomegalovirus infection. MiXCR, applied by TCRdb to the reads, yields one record per CDR3 protein. The sample records 750,000 to 950,000 distinct CDR3 sequences, under 35% being singletons. These receptors lack a known antigen. This sample comprised cultured CD8+ T cells from PBMCs, obtained from culture after CMV antigen stimulation. The receptor set was obtained from a human donor in good health (CMV status not recorded). Some clones in this sample may be carry-over from other donors' samples.

This clonotype has more than one count but fewer than ten. The chain carries TRBV6-6 and TRBJ2-3, with 9 bases matching TRBD1. The CDR3 is made up of 14 amino acids. The germline V gene has CDR1 MNHNY and CDR2 SVGAGI (reference sequence). The trim removed 6 bases at V and 2 bases at J, leaving 3 bases unmatched. As DNA, the CDR3 is TGTGCCAGCAGAGGACAGGGGTACACAGATACGCAGTATTTT. This gives the protein CASRGQGYTDTQYF.

This clonotype has a handful of counts. V and J are TRBV6-5 and TRBJ2-6, with D perhaps being TRBD1 or TRBD2 (5 bases each). Trimming pared 6 bases from V and 0 bases from J, leaving 21 bases between. Germline-derived CDR1 and CDR2 are MNHEY and SVGAGI. This CDR3 contains 19 residues. The CDR3 DNA reads TGTGCCAGCAGACCCTATACGGGACGTCGACTCTCTGGGGCCAACGTCCTGACTTTC. It encodes CASRPYTGRRLSGANVLTF.

This chain joins TRBV10-3 and TRBJ2-1; 12 bases agree with TRBD1. The trim removed 3 bases at V and 10 bases at J, leaving 7 bases unmatched. The CDR3 has 15 residues. The germline CDR1 and CDR2 sequences are ENHRY and SYGVKD. CDR3 protein: CAISDPGQGAWEQFF. DNA for the CDR3: TGTGCCATCAGTGATCCGGGACAGGGGGCATGGGAGCAGTTCTTC.

This clonotype was observed a single time. The rearrangement links TRBV6-1 to TRBJ1-4; TRBD1 might be the D (5 bases). V was pared by 7 bases and J by 5 bases, with 14 bases between. This CDR3 spans 14 amino acids. Germline assignment: CDR1 MNHNS and CDR2 SASEGT. In DNA, the CDR3 is TGTGCCAGCACCTTAGACAGCTACAATGAAAAACTGTTTTTT. It codes for CASTLDSYNEKLFF.

This rearrangement joins TRBV9 to TRBJ2-3; perhaps D is TRBD1 or TRBD2 (5 bases each). CDR1 is SGDLS and CDR2 is YYNGEE in the germline V gene. V was clipped by 3 bases and J by 2 bases, with 13 bases between them. This CDR3 contains 15 residues. The DNA of the CDR3 is TGTGCCAGCAGCGCTTGGGACCGCAACACAGATACGCAGTATTTT. Encoded protein: CASSAWDRNTDTQYF.

The count of this clonotype is one. The final CDR3 position lacks the conserved phenylalanine or tryptophan, pointing to a likely read error. CDR3 nucleotides: TGTGCCACCAGCAGAGATTCTAGCGGGGGCTCTGGGGCCAACGTCCTGACTGTC. It is translated as CATSRDSSGGSGANVLTV. The chain is built from TRBV15 and TRBJ2-6; 10 bases agree with TRBD2. Germline V CDR1 and CDR2: LNHNV, YYDKDF (reference sequence). J was trimmed by 0 bases and V by 0 bases; bases with no gene match: 2. The CDR3 covers 18 residues.

The chain carries TRBV29-1 and TRBJ1-1, with unresolved D. CDR3 length: 16 residues. Germline values: CDR1 SQVTM, CDR2 ANQGSEA. Trimming removed 6 bases from V and 0 bases from J, with 20 bases in between. The CDR3 protein is CSVKLTGVEVNTEAFF. In nucleotides, the CDR3 is TGCAGCGTCAAACTTACGGGAGTGGAGGTGAACACTGAAGCTTTCTTT.

This clonotype was observed at least ten times. The chain joins TRBV7-2 to TRBJ1-1; D is perhaps TRBD1 (6 bases). V lost 1 base and J 1 base, leaving 10 bases between the germline ends. The CDR3 runs to 15 residues. The V gene's germline CDR1 is SGHTA and CDR2 FQGNSA. Here the CDR3 DNA reads TGTGCCAGCAGCTTAGTTCAGGGGTGGAACACTGAAGCTTTCTTT. Its protein product is CASSLVQGWNTEAFF.

V usage is TRBV3-1 and J usage is TRBJ2-4; 9 positions match TRBD1. V dropped 1 base and J dropped 1; count of bases not matched to a gene: 8. This CDR3 is 18 amino acids long. Germline V gene sequence: CDR1 LGHDT, CDR2 YNNKEL (reference sequence). In DNA form, the CDR3 reads TGTGCCAGCAGCCAAGCTATAACAGGGGGCTTGGCCAAAAACATTCAGTACTTC. It codes for CASSQAITGGLAKNIQYF. Combining the CDR3 with reference TRBV3-1 and TRBJ2-4 gives the whole variable domain DTAVSQTPKYLVTQMGNDKSIKCEQNLGHDTMYWYKQDSKKFLKIMFSYNNKELIINETVPNRFSPKSPDKAHLNLHINSLELGDSAVYFCASSQAITGGLAKNIQYFGAGTRLSVL.

This clonotype was counted at least ten times. This chain uses TRBV7-6 with TRBJ2-3, with 14 bases fitting TRBD2. Germline V gene data show CDR1 as SGHVS and CDR2 as FNYEAQ. This CDR3 has 17 residues. The ends lost 5 bases at V and 2 bases at J; junction bases unmatched: 6. As DNA, the CDR3 is TGTGCCAGCAGCCCGGGACTAGCGGGGGAACACACAGATACGCAGTATTTT. This codes for CASSPGLAGEHTDTQYF. Variable domain in full (rest from reference TRBV7-6 and TRBJ2-3): GAGVSQSPRYKVTKRGQDVALRCDPISGHVSLYWYRQALGQGPEFLTYFNYEAQQDKSGLPNDRFSAERPEGSISTLTIQRTEQRDSAMYRCASSPGLAGEHTDTQYFGPGTRLTVL.